The clone carrying this TCR beta chain appeared a few times. What it binds is not known. This specimen belongs to a study of metastatic and nonmetastatic thyroid tumors. Study-wide points: For both blood and tumor, malignant thyroid tumors reportedly showed significantly higher TCR beta diversity than benign nodules did.

Ahead of thyroid surgery, no patient had received treatment of any kind. As processed by the authors: Building a distant-metastasis classifier for papillary thyroid cancer drew on CDR3 differences across clinicopathological groups. TCRdb reanalyzed the PCR reads via MiXCR. Here the V and J calls rest on TCRdb's processing, not on the authors' analysis. The sample records fewer than 40,000 clones, around 31% being singletons. CDR3 length: 13 amino acids. V lost 6 bases, J lost 8 bases, and 11 bases lay in between. CDR1 is MDHEN and CDR2 is SYDVKM in the germline V gene. This TCR was recovered from a female donor with papillary thyroid cancer or a benign thyroid nodule (not recorded which). Some clones in this sample may be carry-over from other donors' samples. V is TRBV28 and J is TRBJ1-6, with D uncertain. The source material was tumor tissue. CDR3 sequence reads: CASSQGPYSPLHF. CDR3 DNA sequence: TGTGCCAGCAGCCAAGGACCTTATTCACCCCTCCACTTT.